This record looks at one T cell receptor beta chain sequence and its context. This record comes from a study of blood T cell repertoires in COVID-19. Study-level information: Sample material is recorded as cDNA or gDNA derived from T cells, B-cell-depleted T cells, or PBMCs.

CDR1 PRHDT and CDR2 FYEKMQ come from the germline V gene (reference sequence). The CDR3 is made up of 14 amino acids. V shed 5 bases and J 4 bases; nucleotides not matched to a gene: 4. In the authors' methods: Amplification from reference gene primers served as the basis for estimated nucleated cell counts. Assay: immunoSEQ multiplex PCR; the TCRdb copy retains only in-frame clones and omits some. V, J and clone size were drawn from that table, and D and trimming were deduced from the DNA. Of about 45,000 clones listed, about 85% are singletons. The sequenced sample was peripheral blood. The J gene is TRBJ1-4, the V gene TRBV13; TRBD1 matches 7 bases. The TCR comes from an elderly woman in a cohort sampled during active or convalescent COVID-19. The CDR3 nucleotides read TGTGCCAGCAGCCAAAGGACAGGTAATGAAAAACTGTTTTTT. Its translation is CASSQRTGNEKLFF. The complete variable domain, with remaining parts taken from reference TRBV13 and TRBJ1-4, reads AAGVIQSPRHLIKEKRETATLKCYPIPRHDTVYWYQQGPGQDPQFLISFYEKMQSDKGSIPDRFSAQQFSDYHSELNMSSLELGDSALYFCASSQRTGNEKLFFGSGTQLSVL.